This T cell receptor beta chain is from a study of cytomegalovirus exposure and HLA in healthy donors. Study background: Genotyping of 300 to 450 donors showed that roughly 83% belonged to the Caucasian-associated ancestry cluster.

The study ran its PCR with 60 Vbeta and 13 Jbeta primers. The assay was immunoSEQ multiplex PCR, and TCRdb's table has in-frame clones only and misses some. The table shows about 240,000 clones, with around 80% occurring only once. Study-wide points: Upon later analysis, TCR association rates were observed to vary by HLA locus, being highest for DRB1 and lowest for HLA-C. Equally common other TCR beta chains were less clonally expanded than HLA-associated ones, a later analysis found. Analysis performed later found more than 15,000 TCR beta sequences associated with HLA alleles at 0.05 false discovery rate.

Worth noting for this clone: Its target is not known.

The CDR3 contains 16 residues. From germline, CDR1 is KGHSH and CDR2 LQKENI. V dropped 3 bases and J dropped 0; count of bases not matched to a gene: 4. Specimen: PBMCs. The rearrangement links TRBV18 to TRBJ2-3; 9 nucleotides match TRBD1. This receptor was obtained from a boy between 10 and 17 years old in good health and CMV-seronegative. The CDR3 is CASSPSGTGSTDTQYF. CDR3 bases: TGTGCCAGCTCACCTTCCGGGACAGGGAGCACAGATACGCAGTATTTT.